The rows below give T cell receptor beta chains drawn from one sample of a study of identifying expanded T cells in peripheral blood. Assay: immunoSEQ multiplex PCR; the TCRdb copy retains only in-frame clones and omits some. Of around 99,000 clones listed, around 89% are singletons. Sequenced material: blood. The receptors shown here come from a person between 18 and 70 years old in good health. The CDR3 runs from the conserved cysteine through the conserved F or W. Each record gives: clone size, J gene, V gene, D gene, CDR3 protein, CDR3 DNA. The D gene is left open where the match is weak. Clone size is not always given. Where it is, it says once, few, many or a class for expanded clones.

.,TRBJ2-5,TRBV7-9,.,CASSLSGETQYF,TGTGCCAGCAGCCTCAGTGGGGAGACCCAGTACTTC
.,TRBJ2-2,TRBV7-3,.,CASSLVYTGELFF,TGTGCCAGCAGCTTAGTGTACACCGGGGAGCTGTTTTTT
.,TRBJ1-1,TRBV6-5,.,CASSYSSFGRTLEAFF,TGTGCCAGCAGTTACTCGAGTTTTGGCCGTACTCTGGAAGCTTTCTTT
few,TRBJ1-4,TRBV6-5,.,CASSAQGEKLFF,TGTGCCAGCAGTGCTCAGGGTGAAAAACTGTTTTTT
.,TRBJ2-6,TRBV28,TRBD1,CASTRDRARGSGANVLTF,TGTGCCAGCACCCGGGACAGGGCGCGGGGCTCTGGGGCCAACGTCCTGACTTTC
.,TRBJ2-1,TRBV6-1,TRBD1,CASMKGQGNYNEQFF,TGTGCCAGCATGAAGGGACAGGGGAATTACAATGAGCAGTTCTTC
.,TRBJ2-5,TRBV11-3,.,CASSPGGAGEGQETQYF,TGTGCCAGCAGCCCAGGGGGGGCGGGAGAAGGCCAAGAGACCCAGTACTTC
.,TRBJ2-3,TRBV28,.,CASSLFPIISTSGRDTQYF,TGTGCCAGCAGTTTATTTCCTATAATTAGTACTTCCGGGCGAGATACGCAGTATTTT
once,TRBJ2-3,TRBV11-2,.,CASSFLLGFTDTQYF,TGTGCCAGCAGCTTCCTCCTGGGGTTCACAGATACGCAGTATTTT
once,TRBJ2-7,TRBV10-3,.,CAISGGGSRSSYEQYF,TGTGCCATCAGTGGAGGGGGGTCGCGGAGCTCCTACGAGCAGTACTTC
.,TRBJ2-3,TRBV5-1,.,CASSLDPGRADTQYF,TGCGCCAGCAGCTTGGATCCGGGTAGGGCAGATACGCAGTATTTT
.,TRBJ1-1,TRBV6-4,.,CASSKRGGDLNTEAFF,TGTGCCAGCAGTAAACGGGGCGGGGACCTGAACACTGAAGCTTTCTTT
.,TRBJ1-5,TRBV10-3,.,CAISEARGGVDQPQHF,TGTGCCATCAGTGAGGCAAGGGGTGGGGTGGATCAGCCCCAGCATTTT